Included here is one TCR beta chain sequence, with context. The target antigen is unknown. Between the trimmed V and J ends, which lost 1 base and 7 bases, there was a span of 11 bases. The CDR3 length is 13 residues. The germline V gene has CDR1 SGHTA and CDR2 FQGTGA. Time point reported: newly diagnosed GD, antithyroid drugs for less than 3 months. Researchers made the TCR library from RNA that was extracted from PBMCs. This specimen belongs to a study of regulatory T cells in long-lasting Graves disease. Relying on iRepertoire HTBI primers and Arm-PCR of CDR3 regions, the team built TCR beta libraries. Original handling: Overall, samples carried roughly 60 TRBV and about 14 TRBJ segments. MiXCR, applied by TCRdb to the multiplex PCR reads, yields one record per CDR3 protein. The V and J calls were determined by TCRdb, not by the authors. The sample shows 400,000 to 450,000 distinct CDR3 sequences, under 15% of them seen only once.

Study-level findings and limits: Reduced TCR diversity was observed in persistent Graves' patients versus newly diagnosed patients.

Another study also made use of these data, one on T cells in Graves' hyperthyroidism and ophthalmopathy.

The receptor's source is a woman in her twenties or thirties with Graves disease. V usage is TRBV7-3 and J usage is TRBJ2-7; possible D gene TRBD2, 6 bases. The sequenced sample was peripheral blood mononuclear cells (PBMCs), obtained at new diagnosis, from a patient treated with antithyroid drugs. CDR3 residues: CASSLIGGREQYF. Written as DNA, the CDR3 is TGTGCCAGCAGCTTAATCGGGGGAAGAGAGCAGTACTTC. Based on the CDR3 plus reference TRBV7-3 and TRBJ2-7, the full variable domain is GAGVSQTPSNKVTEKGKYVELRCDPISGHTALYWYRQSLGQGPEFLIYFQGTGAADDSGLPNDRFFAVRPEGSVSTLKIQRTERGDSAVYLCASSLIGGREQYFGPGTRLTVT.